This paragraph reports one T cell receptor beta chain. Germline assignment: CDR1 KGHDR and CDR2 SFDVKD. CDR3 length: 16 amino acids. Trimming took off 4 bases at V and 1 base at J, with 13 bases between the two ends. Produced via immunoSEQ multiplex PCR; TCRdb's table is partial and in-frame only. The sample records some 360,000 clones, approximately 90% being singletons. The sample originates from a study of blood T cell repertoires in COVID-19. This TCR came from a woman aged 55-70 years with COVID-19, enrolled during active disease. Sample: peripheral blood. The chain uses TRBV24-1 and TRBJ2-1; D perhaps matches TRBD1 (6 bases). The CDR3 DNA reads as TGTGCCACCAGTGAACCCGTGACAGGTTCCTACAATGAGCAGTTCTTC. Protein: CATSEPVTGSYNEQFF.